The rows below give T cell receptor beta chains drawn from one sample of a study of neurological immune-mediated disorders. TCRdb independently ran MiXCR on the 5' RACE reads; one entry per CDR3 protein. The table has 77,000 or so distinct CDR3 sequences, roughly 9.5% seen once. Sequencing was performed on PBMCs. The receptors shown here come from a man between 50 and 59 years old in good health. The CDR3 runs from the conserved cysteine through the conserved F or W. The order of the fields is V gene, J gene, CDR3 protein.

TRBV2,TRBJ2-4,CASRGTSIQYF
TRBV5-1,TRBJ1-3,CASSLDGADTGNTIYF
TRBV20-1,TRBJ2-3,CSARVLAGVRTDTQYF
TRBV28,TRBJ2-5,CASSFRLAGETQYF
TRBV16,TRBJ2-1,CASSQSGLYNEQFF
TRBV18,TRBJ1-1,CASSPIWTGGPLNTEAFF
TRBV6-5,TRBJ2-6,CASSYGQGTGANVLTF
TRBV20-1,TRBJ2-3,CSASRPGQNTDTQYF
TRBV27,TRBJ2-3,CASKSLKTGDGVTDTQYF
TRBV4-2,TRBJ2-3,CASSQALSTGQGTDTQYF
TRBV27,TRBJ1-4,CASRTVNEKLFF
TRBV10-3,TRBJ2-3,CATGAGGPGTDTQYF
TRBV10-3,TRBJ2-1,CAISVNNEQFF
TRBV20-1,TRBJ2-5,CSAPLGLALETQYF
TRBV20-1,TRBJ2-5,CSAPHPTTGRETQYF
TRBV2,TRBJ1-3,CATGVGFGNTIYF